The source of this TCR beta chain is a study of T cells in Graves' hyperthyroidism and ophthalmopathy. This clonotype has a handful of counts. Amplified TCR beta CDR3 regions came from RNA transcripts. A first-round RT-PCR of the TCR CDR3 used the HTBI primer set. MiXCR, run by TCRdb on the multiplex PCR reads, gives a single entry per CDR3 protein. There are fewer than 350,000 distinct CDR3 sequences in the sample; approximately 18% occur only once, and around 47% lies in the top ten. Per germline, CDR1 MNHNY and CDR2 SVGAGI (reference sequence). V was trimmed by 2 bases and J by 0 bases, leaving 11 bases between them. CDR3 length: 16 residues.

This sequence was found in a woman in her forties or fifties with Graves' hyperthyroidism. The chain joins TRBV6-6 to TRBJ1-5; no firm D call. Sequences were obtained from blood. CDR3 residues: CASSYEGPYSNQPQHF. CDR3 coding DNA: TGTGCCAGCAGTTACGAGGGTCCTTATAGCAATCAGCCCCAGCATTTT.